This T cell receptor (beta chain) was captured in a study of follicular helper T cells after annual influenza vaccination. Regarding time point: 2015-2016 season, pre-vaccination. Germline V gene sequence: CDR1 LNHNV, CDR2 YYDKDF (reference sequence). This CDR3 region has 15 residues. Between the trimmed V and J ends, which lost 0 bases and 2 bases, there was a span of 10 bases. Study-wide findings and caveats: ICOS+CD38+ cTfh clonality tracked population frequency, and its change tracked circulating plasmablast change.

Sequencing of TCRB used Survey level resolution. Some clones are missing from TCRdb's copy, which holds only in-frame ones; the method was immunoSEQ multiplex PCR. The sample includes roughly 5,900 clones, roughly four fifths seen only once; the top ten take 0.6% to 0.95%. Worth noting for this clone: Its antigen is still unknown.

The chain couples TRBV15 to TRBJ2-5; no definite D call. The sample in question was CXCR5- memory CD4+ T cells sorted from blood, obtained on the day of influenza vaccination. The TCR comes from an adult who received the influenza vaccine. CDR3 amino acids: CATSRDQAAQETQYF. The CDR3 region has the DNA TGTGCCACCAGCAGAGACCAGGCGGCTCAAGAGACCCAGTACTTC.